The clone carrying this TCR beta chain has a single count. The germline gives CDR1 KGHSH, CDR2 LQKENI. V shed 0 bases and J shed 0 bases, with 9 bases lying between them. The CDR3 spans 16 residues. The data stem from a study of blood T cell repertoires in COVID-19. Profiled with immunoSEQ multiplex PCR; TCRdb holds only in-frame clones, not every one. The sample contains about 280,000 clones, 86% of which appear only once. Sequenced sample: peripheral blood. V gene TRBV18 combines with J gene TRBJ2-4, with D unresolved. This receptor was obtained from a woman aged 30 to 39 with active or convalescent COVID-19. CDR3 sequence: CASSPPLQLAKNIQYF. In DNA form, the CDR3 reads TGTGCCAGCTCACCACCCCTCCAACTAGCCAAAAACATTCAGTACTTC. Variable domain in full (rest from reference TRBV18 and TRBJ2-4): NAGVMQNPRHLVRRRGQEARLRCSPMKGHSHVYWYRQLPEEGLKFMVYLQKENIIDESGMPKERFSAEFPKEGPSILRIQQVVRGDSAAYFCASSPPLQLAKNIQYFGAGTRLSVL.